This T cell receptor (beta chain) originates from a study of blood T cell repertoires in COVID-19. The CDR3 contains 18 residues. Produced via immunoSEQ multiplex PCR; TCRdb's table is partial and in-frame only. Of about 400,000 clones in the sample, 85% to 90% were seen once. This chain connects TRBV21-1 to TRBJ2-7; the tabulated D call, TRBD1, remains unverified against the DNA. TRBV21-1 is a known pseudogene. This receptor was identified in a woman in her twenties or thirties who had recovered from COVID-19. Sequences were obtained from PBMCs or T cells enriched from blood (not recorded which). CDR3 region: CASSKRELDRGLVYEQYF. In nucleotides, the CDR3 is TGTGCCAGCAGCAAAAGGGAATTAGACAGGGGGCTGGTCTACGAGCAGTACTTC.